What follows is one TCR beta chain and its context. The table lists this clonotype with a few counts. Its specific antigen is unknown. Base-call qualities are not available, and no considerably larger clone is one nucleotide away. Library prep was done by PCR. Sequencing relied on an Illumina HiSeq 2500. TCR library preparation used molecular barcoding, with unique molecular identifiers applied to normalize quantification of the TCRbeta repertoire. The raw public data were reprocessed by TCRdb itself: fastp quality trimming at Q25, MiXCR clonotype calling, in-frame beta chains only. Rows with one shared CDR3 protein collapse into an entry with the most common genes and DNA. Across this sample there are about a million distinct CDR3 sequences, with around 30% seen only once. The ten largest clones represent more than 25% of the sample. These data come from a study of T-cell reconstitution after alpha-beta-depleted transplantation in children (dated by TCRdb to 2016 to 2018). In terms of the full investigation: Using TCR repertoire profiling, the study followed T-cell immune reconstitution in a quantitative way in children after TCRalphabeta/CD19-depleted allogeneic hematopoietic cell transplantation.

Here is what the overall study found, with its caveats: Over subsequent months, a decline in hyperexpanded clone frequencies was noted, and after one year, T-cell counts and TCRbeta diversity were mostly ascribed to newly produced T cells. About two months after transplant, the apparently early recovery of alphabetaT-cell counts reportedly depended on just several hundred clones that had expanded rapidly and came from non-depleted graft cells. In some patients, the high TCRbeta diversity seen at day 60 was put down to recipient T cells and intrathymic progenitors that had survived conditioning.

From the germline V gene (reference sequence), CDR1 is LGHDT and CDR2 is YNNKEL. There are 14 amino acids in the CDR3, from cysteine to phenylalanine inclusive. Only CDR3 DNA is held: 42 bases, read in frame from base 1. The germline V end is reduced by 4 bases and the J end by 3 bases; junction bases left unmatched: 5. Per the publication, the treatment or condition label means: allogeneic hematopoietic cell transplantation with graft depleted of TCRalphabeta T cells and CD19 B cells. TCRalphabeta/CD19-depleted allogeneic hematopoietic cell grafts were given to the transplant recipients, all of whom were children.

This sequence was found in a boy in the first two years of life who had a stem cell transplant for SCID, so the T cells may come from the graft donor. This chain is built from TRBV3-1 and TRBJ2-7; TRBD1 lines up with 8 middle nucleotides. Sample: PBMCs, mostly from graft donor cells, taken 360 days after TCRalphabeta/CD19-depleted stem cell transplant. The nucleotide sequence reads as follows: TGTGCCAGCAGCCGACTGGACAGGGACTACGAGCAGTACTTC. It codes for CASSRLDRDYEQYF.